One sample yielded the 25 T cell receptor beta chains listed below, sequenced in a study of graft-versus-host responses after intestinal transplantation. These receptors lack a known antigen. Repertoires were generated with immunoSEQ multiplex PCR, while TCRdb's copy carries only in-frame clones and drops some. The table records fewer than 95,000 clones, just under 95% of them present only once. The material sequenced was unstimulated CD8+ T cells sorted from spleen or lymph node cells, taken before transplant. The receptors come from a human donor who was the organ donor for an intestinal transplant.

The rearrangement joins TRBV5-4 to TRBJ2-3, with D maybe TRBD1 (6 bases). The V end lost 4 bases, the J end lost 3 bases, and 15 bases lay between the germline ends. The CDR3 is 15 amino acids. The V gene's germline CDR1 is SGHNT and CDR2 YYREEE (reference sequence). The CDR3 reads CASSQGPGDTDTQYF. CDR3 bases: TGTGCCAGCAGCCAAGGGCCAGGGGATACAGATACGCAGTATTTT.

This clone was found once. V is TRBV9 and J is TRBJ2-3; possible D gene TRBD1, 5 bases. CDR3 length equals 16 residues. Germline CDR1 is SGDLS and CDR2 is YYNGEE. V was pared by 0 bases and J by 2 bases, with 13 bases between. The CDR3 sequence: CASSVGTNPITDTQYF. In DNA, the CDR3 is TGTGCCAGCAGCGTAGGGACAAACCCAATCACAGATACGCAGTATTTT.

V and J are TRBV7-9 and TRBJ1-2; tentative D call: TRBD1 (6 bases). CDR3 length equals 16 residues. Germline CDR1 and CDR2: SEHNR and FQNEAQ (reference sequence). V was clipped by 4 bases and J by 0 bases, with 15 bases between them. This chain's CDR3 is CASSSPTGTTNYGYTF. In DNA, the CDR3 is TGTGCCAGCAGCTCTCCCACAGGGACTACTAACTATGGCTACACCTTC.

V usage is TRBV28 and J usage is TRBJ2-3, with D perhaps TRBD2 (6 bases). The germline V gene has CDR1 MDHEN and CDR2 SYDVKM. V shed 1 base and J shed 0 bases, with 11 bases lying between them. The CDR3 is made up of 16 amino acids. CDR3 protein: CASSLSAGISTDTQYF. CDR3 coding DNA: TGTGCCAGCAGTTTATCCGCGGGGATAAGCACAGATACGCAGTATTTT.

The chain joins TRBV28 to TRBJ2-7; D may be TRBD1 (6 bases). CDR1 is MDHEN and CDR2 is SYDVKM in the germline V gene. Trimming removed 6 bases at V and 5 bases at J, with 20 bases between. CDR3 length: 15 residues. CDR3 residues: CASSPTDRLRDEQYF. For the CDR3, the DNA is TGTGCCAGCAGCCCCACCGACAGGCTAAGGGACGAGCAGTACTTC.

This clone was detected only once. V is TRBV7-3 and J is TRBJ2-1, with TRBD2 matching 7 bases. The CDR3 length is 14 residues. V shed 7 bases, J shed 3 bases, and the junction held 6 bases outside the gene matches. Germline values: CDR1 SGHTA, CDR2 FQGTGA. CDR3 region: CASNDGGYYNEQFF. CDR3 bases: TGTGCCAGCAATGACGGGGGGTACTACAATGAGCAGTTCTTC.

This chain links TRBV7-2 with TRBJ1-5; D gene uncertain. Trimming shortened V by 2 bases and J by 3 bases, and 8 bases separated the two germline ends. The CDR3 totals 14 residues. Germline V lookup: CDR1 SGHTA, CDR2 FQGNSA. CDR3 sequence (DNA): TGTGCCAGCAGCTTAACGGGTCCCAATCAGCCCCAGCATTTT. Encoded protein: CASSLTGPNQPQHF. Full variable domain (outside the CDR3, taken from reference TRBV7-2 and TRBJ1-5): GAGVSQSPSNKVTEKGKDVELRCDPISGHTALYWYRQSLGQGLEFLIYFQGNSAPDKSGLPSDRFSAERTGGSVSTLTIQRTQQEDSAVYLCASSLTGPNQPQHFGDGTRLSIL.

V and J are TRBV25-1 and TRBJ1-1; no clear D. The ends were cut back, 6 bases at V and 1 base at J, with 6 bases in the middle. The length of the CDR3 is 12 residues. CDR1 and CDR2 from the germline V gene are MGHDK and SYGVNS. DNA of the CDR3: TGTGCCAGCAGCCCCAGGAACACTGAAGCTTTCTTT. As protein: CASSPRNTEAFF. Drawing the rest from reference TRBV25-1 and TRBJ1-1, the complete variable domain is EADIYQTPRYLVIGTGKKITLECSQTMGHDKMYWYQQDPGMELHLIHYSYGVNSTEKGDLSSESTVSRIRTEHFPLTLESARPSHTSQYLCASSPRNTEAFFGQGTRLTVV.

V and J are TRBV2 and TRBJ1-2; 7 bases line up with TRBD1. This CDR3 spans 17 amino acids. In germline, CDR1 is SNHLY, CDR2 FYNNEI. Trimming cost V 6 bases and J 1 base; bases outside gene matches: 14. The CDR3 DNA sequence: TGTGCCAGCAGCGGTGGGACAGACTGGAGTGGTAACTATGGCTACACCTTC. It codes for CASSGGTDWSGNYGYTF. Drawing the rest from reference TRBV2 and TRBJ1-2, the complete variable domain is EPEVTQTPSHQVTQMGQEVILRCVPISNHLYFYWYRQILGQKVEFLVSFYNNEISEKSEIFDDQFSVERPDGSNFTLKIRSTKLEDSAMYFCASSGGTDWSGNYGYTFGSGTRLTVV.

This clone was seen a few times. The chain links TRBV19 to TRBJ2-5; 13 bases map to TRBD2. The V gene's germline CDR1 is LNHDA and CDR2 SQIVND (reference sequence). After removal of 3 bases from V and 3 bases from J, the junction contained 1 base not matched to a gene. CDR3 length equals 15 residues. The CDR3 bases are TGTGCCAGTAGTATCGGACTAGCGGGGGAAGAGACCCAGTACTTC. This codes for CASSIGLAGEETQYF.

The J gene is TRBJ1-1, the V gene TRBV11-2, with no clear D. Germline CDR1 SGHAT, CDR2 FQNNGV. Trimming removed 3 bases from V and 6 bases from J, with 11 bases in between. This CDR3 spans 13 amino acids. CDR3 region: CASSFAVRAEAFF. The DNA for the CDR3 is TGTGCCAGCAGCTTCGCAGTTCGTGCTGAAGCTTTCTTT. The full variable domain, rest sourced from reference TRBV11-2 and TRBJ1-1, is EAGVAQSPRYKIIEKRQSVAFWCNPISGHATLYWYQQILGQGPKLLIQFQNNGVVDDSQLPKDRFSAERLKGVDSTLKIQPAKLEDSAVYLCASSFAVRAEAFFGQGTRLTVV.

The genes are TRBV2 and TRBJ1-2; TRBD1 agrees at 8 bases. Per the germline V gene, CDR1 is SNHLY and CDR2 is FYNNEI. The CDR3 consists of 13 residues. Germline trimming cut 6 bases from V and 4 bases from J; bases unmatched to any gene: 4. The CDR3 DNA reads as TGTGCCAGCAGCGTGGACAGGGTCTATGGCTACACCTTC. Translating it yields CASSVDRVYGYTF.

The chain combines TRBV13 with TRBJ2-5; D is possibly TRBD1 (6 bases). The germline V and J ends were trimmed by 0 bases and 2 bases, with 13 bases remaining between them. The CDR3 extends over 16 amino acids. Looked up from germline, CDR1 is PRHDT and CDR2 is FYEKMQ (reference sequence). The CDR3 reads CASSLGGAITQETQYF. DNA of the CDR3: TGTGCCAGCAGCTTAGGGGGGGCCATAACACAAGAGACCCAGTACTTC.

The V call is TRBV10-3, the J call TRBJ1-2; D remains ambiguous. CDR1 is ENHRY and CDR2 is SYGVKD in the germline V gene. The CDR3 is 16 amino acids. Trimming left V 7 bases short and J 2 bases short, with 20 bases between. The CDR3 is CAINRGSDPYNYGYTF. CDR3 in DNA: TGTGCCATCAACCGGGGAAGTGACCCGTACAACTATGGCTACACCTTC.

The chain joins TRBV13 to TRBJ1-4; 7 bases are a match to TRBD1. The V gene's germline CDR1 is PRHDT and CDR2 FYEKMQ (reference sequence). The CDR3 runs 15 residues. Losses at the gene ends were 4 bases for V and 2 bases for J; bases not matched to a gene: 4. CDR3 sequence (DNA): TGTGCCAGCAGCTCCCACAGGGGTACTAATGAAAAACTGTTTTTT. It specifies CASSSHRGTNEKLFF.

The gene calls are TRBV7-9 and TRBJ2-7; 10 bases agree with TRBD2. CDR3 size: 16 residues. CDR1 is SEHNR, CDR2 FQNEAQ, per germline (reference sequence). The V and J ends lost 5 bases and 3 bases, in that order; junction bases with no gene match: 10. The CDR3 bases are TGTGCCAGCAGCCCAGGTAGCGGGGGGCGGGTCTACGAGCAGTACTTC. Its translation is CASSPGSGGRVYEQYF.

The J gene is TRBJ2-5, the V gene TRBV6-5; D is uncertain. Matching the DNA end better, TRBJ2-7 makes the J call doubtful. This CDR3 spans 13 amino acids. Per the germline V gene, CDR1 is MNHEY and CDR2 is SVGAGI. The CDR3 reads CASGKGSSYEQYF. Written as DNA, the CDR3 is TGTGCCAGCGGTAAAGGTAGCTCCTACGAGCAGTACTTC.

The chain couples TRBV6-6 to TRBJ2-5; D unresolved. The CDR3 is made up of 12 amino acids. The germline V gene has CDR1 MNHNY and CDR2 SVGAGI (reference sequence). V was shortened by 5 bases and J by 5 bases, with 9 bases between the two germline ends. The DNA of the CDR3 is TGTGCCAGCAGTAGAACTTCGGAGACCCAGTACTTC. This encodes CASSRTSETQYF.

DNA of the CDR3: TGTGCCAGCTCGCGTACCGGGACAGGTCGGGAGACCCAGTACTTC. Its translation: CASSRTGTGRETQYF. V usage is TRBV6-5 and J usage is TRBJ2-5, with 8 bases matching TRBD1. From germline, CDR1 is MNHEY and CDR2 SVGAGI. Germline trimming cut 8 bases from V and 5 bases from J; bases unmatched to any gene: 13. The CDR3 runs to 15 residues.

V and J are TRBV5-1 and TRBJ1-1; no definite D call. The CDR3 has 12 residues. V was shortened by 4 bases and J by 2 bases, with 6 bases between the two germline ends. Germline CDR1 reads SGHRS; CDR2 reads YFSETQ. This CDR3 reads CASSRGNTEAFF. The CDR3 DNA is TGCGCCAGCAGCCGCGGCAACACTGAAGCTTTCTTT.

V usage is TRBV2 and J usage is TRBJ2-2; D is uncertain. Per germline, CDR1 SNHLY and CDR2 FYNNEI. The CDR3 totals 13 residues. V was shortened by 4 bases and J by 6 bases, with 9 bases between the two germline ends. As DNA, the CDR3 is TGTGCCAGCAGTGGCGAGTCCCCCGGGGAGCTGTTTTTT. Amino acids: CASSGESPGELFF.

This chain uses TRBV9 with TRBJ1-5; D call uncertain. Germline V CDR1 and CDR2: SGDLS, YYNGEE. V lost 0 bases and J lost 0, with 7 bases in between. The CDR3 is 15 residues long. Here the CDR3 DNA reads TGTGCCAGCAGCGTAGGAGGGCTTAGCAATCAGCCCCAGCATTTT. It yields the protein CASSVGGLSNQPQHF.

CDR3 protein: CASSQDGTGTGVIFYGYTF. The CDR3 bases are TGTGCCAGCAGCCAAGATGGAACCGGGACAGGGGTTATCTTCTATGGCTACACCTTC. The V gene is TRBV4-2, the J gene TRBJ1-2, with 10 bases that match TRBD1. J was trimmed by 4 bases and V by 0 bases; bases with no gene match: 14. This CDR3 has 19 amino acids. The germline gives CDR1 LGHNA, CDR2 YNFKEQ.

The chain employs TRBV2 and TRBJ1-1; D call uncertain. V lost 7 bases to trimming and J lost 3 bases, with 12 bases between them. The CDR3 has 13 amino acids. Germline-derived CDR1 and CDR2 are SNHLY and FYNNEI. The CDR3 loop reads CASNTPRDTEAFF. DNA for the CDR3: TGTGCCAGCAACACCCCCCGGGACACTGAAGCTTTCTTT.

The chain carries TRBV19 and TRBJ1-5; tentatively, D is TRBD1 (5 bases). CDR1 LNHDA and CDR2 SQIVND come from the germline V gene (reference sequence). V was clipped by 6 bases and J by 3 bases, with 12 bases between them. The CDR3 length is 14 residues. The CDR3 reads CASRTGGYNQPQHF. CDR3 coding DNA: TGTGCCAGTAGGACGGGGGGGTACAATCAGCCCCAGCATTTT.